A selection of T cell receptor beta chains follows, all from one sample in a study of PD-L1 blockade in urothelial cancer. Libraries were prepared by immunoSEQ multiplex PCR; TCRdb keeps only in-frame clonotypes and omits some of them. The sample lists fewer than 40,000 clones; 75% to 95% were seen once. The source material was PBMCs, sampled around atezolizumab (anti-PD-L1) treatment. The receptors come from a man aged 65-85 years with urothelial cancer. CDR3s leave out the opening cysteine and the closing phenylalanine or tryptophan.

CDR3	J	V
ASSLDNGNIGELF	TRBJ2-2	TRBV7-2
ASSWTGGYEQF	TRBJ2-1	TRBV5-5
ASSLVSGRYNEQF	TRBJ2-1	TRBV11-2
ASSFRGTGVMNTEAF	TRBJ1-1	TRBV11-2
ASSPRLATDTQY	TRBJ2-3	TRBV14
ASSPPGGSSYNEQF	TRBJ2-1	TRBV5-4
AISDRYEKLF	TRBJ1-4	TRBV10-3
ASSASTGGSGELF	TRBJ2-2	TRBV9
ATSRDLGASAYEQY	TRBJ2-7	TRBV15
AWGGGGVSQPQH	TRBJ1-5	TRBV30
ASSLVGGPSSGELF	TRBJ2-2	TRBV7-2
ASSSYLRRPDTQY	TRBJ2-3	TRBV19
AGSLFGDFEAF	TRBJ1-1	TRBV28
ATSRSGNTIY	TRBJ1-3	TRBV6-1
ASSSSSGRAGDNEQF	TRBJ2-1	TRBV7-2
ASSLFGGGTDTQY	TRBJ2-3	TRBV28
AISRDRAPNQPQH	TRBJ1-5	TRBV10-3
ASRRTSGTYEQY	TRBJ2-7	TRBV14